The 9 T cell receptor beta chains presented below share a single source sample, sequenced in a study of blood T cell repertoires in COVID-19. Only in-frame clones appear in the TCRdb table, and some are missing; sequencing was by immunoSEQ multiplex PCR. The table records about 81,000 clones, over 75% of them present only once. Sequenced: peripheral blood. The receptors originated from a man aged 65 to 85 with active or convalescent COVID-19.

This chain links TRBV5-1 with TRBJ2-7; 9 nucleotides agree with TRBD1. The length of the CDR3 is 15 residues. Unmatched junction bases numbered 9, after V lost 3 bases and J lost 5 bases. Germline V gives CDR1 SGHRS, CDR2 YFSETQ. The CDR3 protein is CASSSSGTGTHEQYF. CDR3 nucleotides: TGCGCCAGCAGCTCATCCGGGACAGGGACACACGAGCAGTACTTC.

The J gene is TRBJ1-3, the V gene TRBV18; TRBD1 matches at 8 bases. CDR3 length: 17 residues. J lost 7 bases, V lost 0 bases, and 11 bases had no gene match. Per the germline V gene, CDR1 is KGHSH and CDR2 is LQKENI. DNA of the CDR3: TGTGCCAGCTCACCACCGCAGGGGGCCTTTACCGGGAACACCATATATTTT. It is translated as CASSPPQGAFTGNTIYF.

The J gene is TRBJ1-1, the V gene TRBV6-5, with D possibly TRBD1 on 5 matching bases. Germline CDR1 is MNHEY and CDR2 is SVGAGI. With 2 bases removed from V and 11 bases from J, the gap between germline ends came to 15 bases. The CDR3 is 13 residues long. The CDR3 DNA follows: TGTGCCAGCAGTTACCCCGGACAATCCCAGGCTTTCTTT. It specifies CASSYPGQSQAFF.

This chain links TRBV24-1 with TRBJ1-5, with D perhaps TRBD1 (5 bases). The germline V gene encodes CDR1 KGHDR and CDR2 SFDVKD. This CDR3 region has 14 residues. V was trimmed by 4 bases and J by 7 bases, leaving 13 bases between them. CDR3 nucleotides: TGTGCCACCAGTGACGCAGGGTTCGGGCAGCCCCAGCATTTT. This sequence encodes CATSDAGFGQPQHF.

This chain links TRBV27 with TRBJ1-1, with 8 nucleotides matching TRBD1. Trimming at V came to 2 bases and at J to 4 bases, leaving 12 bases not matched to a gene. The CDR3 length is 17 residues. Germline assignment: CDR1 MNHEY and CDR2 SMNVEV (reference sequence). In nucleotides, the CDR3 is TGTGCCAGCAGTTTAAGGGCACCAGGGGGCACCCCCACTGAAGCTTTCTTT. This encodes CASSLRAPGGTPTEAFF.

This chain's CDR3 is CASSTFWAQYF. CDR3 bases: TGTGCCAGCAGCACTTTCTGGGCCCAGTACTTC. V gene TRBV28 combines with J gene TRBJ2-4; unclear D gene. Per germline, CDR1 MDHEN and CDR2 SYDVKM. This CDR3 region has 11 residues. V was cut by 6 bases and J by 13 bases, with 13 bases left in between.

The chain joins TRBV28 to TRBJ2-1; D may be TRBD2 (5 bases). Trimming stripped 7 bases from V and 6 bases from J, with 10 bases between. The CDR3 spans 12 residues. Germline V gives CDR1 MDHEN, CDR2 SYDVKM. The DNA for the CDR3 is TGTGCCAGCAACGCGGGCTTCAATGAGCAGTTCTTC. Its translation: CASNAGFNEQFF.

A note on this clone: An end of the junction differs from the germline gene, which may be a read error. The V and J genes are TRBV6-1 and TRBJ1-6; the D gene is possibly TRBD1 (6 bases). CDR1 and CDR2 (germline): MNHNS, SASEGT. There are 16 residues in the CDR3. The CDR3, as DNA: TGTGCCAGCAGTAAAGCTTCGACAGGATATAATTCACCCCTCCACTTT. As protein: CASSKASTGYNSPLHF.

The chain combines TRBV14 with TRBJ1-1, with D possibly TRBD1 on 6 matching bases. CDR1 and CDR2 from the germline V gene are SGHDN and FVKESK. The CDR3 runs 15 residues. V was pared by 1 base and J by 0 bases, with 9 bases between. The CDR3 loop is CASSQVTGMNTEAFF. CDR3 coding DNA: TGTGCCAGCAGCCAAGTCACAGGGATGAACACTGAAGCTTTCTTT.